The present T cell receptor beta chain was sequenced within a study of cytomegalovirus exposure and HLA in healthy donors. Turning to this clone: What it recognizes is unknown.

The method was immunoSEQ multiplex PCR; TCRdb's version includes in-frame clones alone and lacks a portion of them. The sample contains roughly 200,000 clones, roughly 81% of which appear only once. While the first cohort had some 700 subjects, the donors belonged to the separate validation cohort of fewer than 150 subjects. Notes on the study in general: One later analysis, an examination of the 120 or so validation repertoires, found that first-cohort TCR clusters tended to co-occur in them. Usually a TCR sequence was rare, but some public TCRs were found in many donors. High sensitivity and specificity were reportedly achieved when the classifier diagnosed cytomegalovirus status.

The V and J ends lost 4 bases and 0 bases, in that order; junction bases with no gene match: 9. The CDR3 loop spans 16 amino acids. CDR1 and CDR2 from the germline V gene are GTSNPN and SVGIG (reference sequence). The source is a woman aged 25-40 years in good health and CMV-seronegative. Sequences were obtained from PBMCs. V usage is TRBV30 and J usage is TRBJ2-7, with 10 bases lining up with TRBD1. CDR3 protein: CAWNFRDRGISYEQYF. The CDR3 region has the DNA TGTGCCTGGAACTTCCGGGACAGGGGCATCTCCTACGAGCAGTACTTC.